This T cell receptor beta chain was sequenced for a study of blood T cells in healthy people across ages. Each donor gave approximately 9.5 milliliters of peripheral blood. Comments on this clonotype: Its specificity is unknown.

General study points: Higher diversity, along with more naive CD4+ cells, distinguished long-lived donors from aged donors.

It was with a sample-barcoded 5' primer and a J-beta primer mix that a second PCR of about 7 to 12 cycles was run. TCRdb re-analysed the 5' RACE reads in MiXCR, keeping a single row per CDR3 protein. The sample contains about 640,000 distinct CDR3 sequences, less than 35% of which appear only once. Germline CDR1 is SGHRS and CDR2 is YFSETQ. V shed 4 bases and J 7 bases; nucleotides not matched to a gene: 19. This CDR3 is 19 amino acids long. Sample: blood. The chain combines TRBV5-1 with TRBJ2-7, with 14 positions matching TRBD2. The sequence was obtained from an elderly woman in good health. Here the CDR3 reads CASSGGLAGGKSSYNEQYF. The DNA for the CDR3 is TGCGCCAGCAGCGGAGGACTAGCGGGGGGCAAGAGCTCCTACAATGAGCAGTACTTC.